This T cell receptor (beta chain) was identified during a study of neurological immune-mediated disorders. Study-level results: HTLV-1-associated myelopathy ranked highest for TCR clonal expansion and multiple sclerosis lowest, beneath healthy controls. Private repertoires in all groups were suggested, as expanded clones shared no CDR3 amino acid sequences across subjects.

The V gene lost 5 bases and the J gene lost 2 bases, with 19 bases spanning the gap. Looked up from germline, CDR1 is MDHEN and CDR2 is SYDVKM. The CDR3 consists of 16 residues. Via MiXCR, TCRdb re-called the 5' RACE reads, giving one row per CDR3 protein. Counted here are 25,000 to 30,000 distinct CDR3 sequences, 15% to 20% occurring once; the ten biggest clones make up 4.5% to 5%. Many counts were recorded for this clonotype. Its antigen remains unknown. The time point denotes: technical triplicate 3. Sequencing was performed on CD4+ T cells from blood. The chain is built from TRBV28 and TRBJ2-7; D gene uncertain. This TCR came from a female donor with HTLV-1-associated myelopathy (HAM/TSP). The CDR3 spells CASSHLRRSLPYEQYF. DNA of the CDR3: TGTGCCAGCAGTCACCTCCGTCGTAGTCTCCCCTACGAGCAGTACTTC. Variable domain in full (rest from reference TRBV28 and TRBJ2-7): DVKVTQSSRYLVKRTGEKVFLECVQDMDHENMFWYRQDPGLGLRLIYFSYDVKMKEKGDIPEGYSVSREKKERFSLILESASTNQTSMYLCASSHLRRSLPYEQYFGPGTRLTVT.